What follows is one T cell receptor beta chain and its context. Its antigen target is currently unknown. Base quality data are lacking; no much larger clone is found one base away. Library construction relied on 5' RACE. The run used an Illumina HiSeq 2500. A second PCR of roughly 7 to 11 cycles was performed with a sample-barcoded 5' primer and a J-beta primer mix. A unique molecular identifier was introduced onto each TCR beta cDNA molecule by a template-switch 5' adaptor carrying 12 random nucleotides. At least 2.5 million CDR3-containing paired-end reads were obtained from each sample. The Mint cDNA synthesis kit, primed by a TRBC-specific oligonucleotide, was used to synthesize first-strand cDNA from all RNA. After uracil-DNA glycosylase treatment, a first 18-cycle PCR used universal primers M1SS and BC2_uni_R on all cDNA. The study's own analysis went as follows. Each sample was normalized by randomly selecting 1 million high-quality reads, each carrying a distinct molecular identifier. Reads sharing molecular identifiers were discarded rather than binned into consensus sequences. MiTCR, set to a Q25 quality threshold and the strictest error-elimination algorithm, was used for CDR3 identification, clonotype clustering and error correction. A nonparametric unseen species model using Euler transformation provided a lower-bound estimate of total TCR beta diversity. The raw public reads went through TCRdb reprocessing: fastp at Q25, MiXCR clone calling, in-frame beta chains kept. Under each unique CDR3 protein, matching rows form one entry showing the most common genes and DNA. None of the V and J calls come from the authors' own analysis; TCRdb made them. The table for this sample lists fewer than 750,000 distinct CDR3 sequences; 40% to 55% of them were counted only once. The top ten hold around 23% of the sample.

The data were obtained in a study of blood T cells in healthy people across ages (dated by TCRdb to 2014 to 2015). As for the study more broadly: Template switching captured roughly one uniquely barcoded TCR beta cDNA molecule per two T cells in model experiments. Age-related changes in TCR beta repertoire diversity were measured in the study by deep sequencing normalized with unique cDNA molecular identifiers. Donors were grouped into four age groups: young (average 16 years), middle-aged (approximately 41), aged (62) and long-lived (just over 80). To avoid experimental bias, donors of different ages were spread randomly across the sequencing lanes. Using the same blood draw, the study looked at two additional independent replicas of 1 million unique cDNA reads for two donors, one aged 18 to 30 and the other aged 80 or older.

The donors were some 36 Caucasian individuals from Russia, aged roughly 6 to 100 years, who were systemically healthy. About 10 milliliters of peripheral blood were drawn from each donor into EDTA-treated Vacutainer tubes. PBMCs were isolated by Ficoll-Paque density-gradient centrifugation, with at least 6 million obtained per sample. Trizol reagent was used to extract total RNA from the PBMCs, yielding at least 6 micrograms per sample. For every donor, an aliquot of PBMCs went through flow cytometry to measure the percentages of naive CD45RAhigh/CD27high T cells. According to the germline V gene, CDR1 reads SQVTM and CDR2 reads ANQGSEA. V is cut by 6 bases and J by 5 bases, and the space between the germline ends is 12 bases. Taken from cysteine to phenylalanine, the CDR3 has 12 residues. The entry retains the CDR3 DNA only, 36 bases that are in frame from base 1. General conclusions and limits of the study: The long-lived group showed more naive CD4+ T cells, fewer expanded clones and increased TCR diversity than the aged group, suggesting age selection. Estimates of total diversity from one million sequenced T cells were regarded as lower bounds and underestimates. There was a strong correlation between observed TCR beta diversity and the percentage of naive T cells measured by flow cytometry. The CMV infection status of donors was not known, potentially confounding age-related changes in expanded clonotypes. Conclusive comparison of naive and antigen-experienced compartments was prevented by the profiling of bulk unsorted PBMCs. Observed TCR beta diversity per million T cells fell roughly linearly with age, and a significant reduction was already apparent by age around 44.

The chain is made from TRBV29-1 and TRBJ2-3, with a weak D call of TRBD1 (5 bases match). The specimen sequenced was blood. The source of this sequence is a man aged 80 or over in good health. The DNA reads as follows: TGCAGCGTAGAGAGGACAAAAGATACGCAGTATTTT. It specifies CSVERTKDTQYF.